This T cell receptor beta chain came from a study of T-cell reconstitution after alpha-beta-depleted transplantation in children. TCRbeta library preparation incorporated unique molecular identifiers. TCRdb analysed the PCR reads with MiXCR anew, one entry per CDR3 protein. This table has 200,000 to 250,000 distinct CDR3 sequences, 8% to 9.5% appearing once. Remarks on this clonotype: It may be a read error: a sequence one base away is much more abundant. The missing conserved phenylalanine or tryptophan at the end of this CDR3 makes a read error likely.

V lost 6 bases and J lost 3, with 12 bases in between. The CDR3 covers 13 residues. Germline assignment: CDR1 SGHRS and CDR2 YFSETQ. The rearrangement joins TRBV5-1 to TRBJ1-1; D gene ambiguous. This clonotype was obtained from a human donor who donated a stem cell graft to a child with acute lymphoblastic leukemia. The input for sequencing was PBMCs from the stem cell graft donor, taken from the stem cell graft. The DNA for the CDR3 is TGCGCCAGCACCGGGGATAGGTACACTGAAGCTTTCTCT. Amino acid sequence: CASTGDRYTEAFS.